This T cell receptor (beta chain) was found in a study of blood T cell repertoires in COVID-19. Recruits, aged roughly 18 to 100 years, lived in 20 to 30 US areas. CDR1 GTSNPN and CDR2 SVGIG come from the germline V gene (reference sequence). J lost 2 bases, V lost 1 base, and 11 bases had no gene match. The CDR3 has 17 amino acids. Data came from immunoSEQ multiplex PCR; TCRdb stores just in-frame clones and leaves some out. Of 130,000 or so clones detected, just under 85% appear once; the ten largest clones hold about 3.4%. This chain connects TRBV30 to TRBJ1-5; 7 nucleotides agree with TRBD1. Sequenced input: PBMCs or T cells enriched from blood (not recorded which). The origin of this receptor is a woman aged 45-59 years with acute COVID-19. The CDR3 region has the DNA TGTGCCTGGAGTGGGAGACAGGGAAGGGGGGGCAATCAGCCCCAGCATTTT. As protein: CAWSGRQGRGGNQPQHF.